One and the same sample provided the 25 T cell receptor beta chains below, sequenced in a study of Graves' ophthalmopathy and Graves' hyperthyroidism. The TCR beta CDR3 regions underwent amplification from RNA transcripts. HTBI-primed RT-PCR formed the first round, and a multiplex PCR formed the second. TCRdb recomputed calls from the multiplex PCR reads with MiXCR, one row per CDR3 protein. Among over a million distinct CDR3 sequences, 35% to 45% were seen once, and the ten largest hold roughly 10%. Material: peripheral blood or thyroid tissue (not recorded which). These TCRs come from an adult man with Graves' hyperthyroidism.

This chain joins TRBV30 and TRBJ1-1; D gene uncertain. Germline assignment: CDR1 GTSNPN and CDR2 SVGIG (reference sequence). The germline V and J ends were trimmed by 0 bases and 5 bases, with 4 bases remaining between them. The CDR3 has 11 residues. In nucleotides, the CDR3 is TGTGCCTGGAGTGTAATAACTGAAGCTTTCTTT. Amino acids: CAWSVITEAFF.

There are a few counts of this clonotype. This chain joins TRBV7-8 and TRBJ2-7; 11 bases are shared with TRBD1. There are 20 residues in the CDR3. Germline V CDR1 and CDR2: SGHVS, FQNEAQ. V was pared by 2 bases and J by 0 bases, with 15 bases of the junction left unmatched. The CDR3 here is CASSLNGQGAKSRSSYEQYF. CDR3 bases: TGTGCCAGCAGCTTAAACGGACAGGGGGCGAAATCCCGAAGCTCCTACGAGCAGTACTTC.

This clonotype has more than one count but fewer than ten. The rearrangement joins TRBV20-1 to TRBJ1-1; D call uncertain. Germline loops: CDR1 DFQATT, CDR2 SNEGSKA (reference sequence). The CDR3 has 17 residues. Trimming took off 3 bases at V and 2 bases at J, with 22 bases between the two ends. The CDR3, as DNA: TGCAGTGCTAGGGCCGGGTTGGGTGTGGGCCGAAACACTGAAGCTTTCTTT. Its translation: CSARAGLGVGRNTEAFF.

The rearrangement uses TRBV4-1 and TRBJ2-7; 11 bases are shared with TRBD2. Looked up from germline, CDR1 is MGHRA and CDR2 is YSYEKL. This CDR3 is built from 15 residues. V was pared by 2 bases and J by 6 bases, with 6 bases of the junction left unmatched. CDR3 protein: CASSQISGGAVEQYF. CDR3 nucleotide sequence: TGCGCCAGCAGCCAAATTAGCGGGGGGGCTGTCGAGCAGTACTTC.

This clonotype has a count of ten or more. The V and J genes are TRBV20-1 and TRBJ2-7, with D possibly being TRBD2 (6 bases). V lost 3 bases and J 2 bases, leaving 11 bases between the germline ends. The CDR3 consists of 13 residues. CDR1 DFQATT and CDR2 SNEGSKA come from the germline V gene (reference sequence). The CDR3 protein is CSASARGTYEQYF. The CDR3 DNA sequence: TGCAGTGCTAGCGCGCGGGGAACCTACGAGCAGTACTTC.

As to this clonotype: A read error may explain this, as a much larger clone is one base away. The V call is TRBV6-5, the J call TRBJ1-5; 9 nucleotides agree with TRBD1. The germline V gene has CDR1 MNHEY and CDR2 SVGAGI. CDR3 length: 15 residues. CDR3 nucleotides: TGTGCCAGCAGTCACTGGGACAGGGCAAATCAGCCCCAGCGTTTT. Translated, it gives CASSHWDRANQPQRF.

This chain joins TRBV5-1 and TRBJ2-5, with TRBD2 identical over 11 bases. This CDR3 has 18 residues. Looked up from germline, CDR1 is SGHRS and CDR2 is YFSETQ. Trimming at V came to 0 bases and at J to 1 base, leaving 8 bases not matched to a gene. This CDR3 is CASSLGGRLAGGQETQYF. CDR3 coding DNA: TGCGCCAGCAGCTTGGGGGGCCGGCTAGCGGGAGGCCAAGAGACCCAGTACTTC.

This clonotype showed up many times. The rearrangement uses TRBV5-8 and TRBJ2-7, with D uncertain. CDR3 length: 14 amino acids. V was cut by 1 base and J by 2 bases, with 10 bases left in between. CDR1 is SGHTS and CDR2 is YDEGEE in the germline V gene. CDR3 region: CASSLSRVPYEQYF. The CDR3, as DNA: TGTGCCAGCAGCTTGAGTAGGGTTCCCTACGAGCAGTACTTC. Full variable domain (remainder filled in from reference TRBV5-8 and TRBJ2-7): EAGVTQSPTHLIKTRGQQATLRCSPISGHTSVYWYQQALGLGLQFLLWYDEGEERNRGNFPPRFSGRQFPNYSSELNVNALELEDSALYLCASSLSRVPYEQYFGPGTRLTVT.

The chain recombines TRBV11-2 with TRBJ2-6; D could derive from TRBD1 or TRBD2 (5 bases each). CDR1 is SGHAT, CDR2 FQNNGV, per germline. Trimming left V 6 bases short and J 4 bases short, with 16 bases between. The CDR3 covers 16 residues. CDR3 protein: CASSWTGLGGANVLTF. CDR3 bases: TGTGCCAGCAGTTGGACGGGGCTCGGAGGGGCCAACGTCCTGACTTTC.

The chain is built from TRBV7-2 and TRBJ1-6; no reliable D call. This CDR3 spans 12 amino acids. V was clipped by 5 bases and J by 13 bases, with 12 bases between them. Germline V CDR1 and CDR2: SGHTA, FQGNSA. The CDR3 nucleotides read TGTGCCAGCAGCCTAAAAAAGGCGCCCCTCCACTTT. Amino acids: CASSLKKAPLHF.

This clonotype was recorded many times. The J gene is TRBJ1-5, the V gene TRBV20-1, with TRBD1 identical over 7 bases. J was trimmed by 2 bases and V by 6 bases; bases with no gene match: 4. The CDR3 runs 13 residues. CDR1 and CDR2 (germline): DFQATT, SNEGSKA (reference sequence). DNA for the CDR3: TGCAGTGCCAATGGACAGGGCAATCAGCCCCAGCATTTT. Protein sequence: CSANGQGNQPQHF.

The chain joins TRBV10-3 to TRBJ1-2; D is uncertain. This CDR3 spans 13 amino acids. Germline V CDR1 and CDR2: ENHRY, SYGVKD. The V and J ends lost 6 bases and 5 bases respectively, with 13 bases between them. The DNA of the CDR3 is TGTGCCATCAGCCCTGGCACTTCGTATGGCTACACCTTC. As protein: CAISPGTSYGYTF.

This chain joins TRBV29-1 and TRBJ2-3; 12 nucleotides match TRBD1. The CDR3 is 14 residues long. Trimming took 6 bases from V and 2 from J; bases not matched to a gene: 3. Germline V lookup: CDR1 SQVTM, CDR2 ANQGSEA. CDR3 residues: CSVRDRGPTDTQYF. For the CDR3, the DNA is TGCAGCGTCCGGGACAGGGGGCCCACAGATACGCAGTATTTT.

Note on this clonotype: A read error may be the cause here, since a much bigger clone is one base away. This rearrangement joins TRBV7-9 to TRBJ1-4; D gene uncertain. The CDR3 spans 15 residues. Germline loops: CDR1 SEHNR, CDR2 FQNEAQ (reference sequence). In DNA, the CDR3 is TGTACCAGCAGCAAAACAGCCGCAACTAATGAAAAACTGTTTTTT. Its translation is CTSSKTAATNEKLFF.

The table lists this clonotype with many counts. The chain uses TRBV20-1 and TRBJ2-7; 16 nucleotides align to TRBD2. Germline V gene lookup returns CDR1 DFQATT and CDR2 SNEGSKA (reference sequence). V lost 5 bases to trimming and J lost 2 bases; unmatched junction nucleotides: 3. The CDR3 sequence is 15 residues long. The CDR3 region is CSAPGTSGRAYEQYF. The CDR3 bases are TGCAGTGCTCCTGGGACTAGCGGGAGGGCCTACGAGCAGTACTTC.

The chain uses TRBV4-1 and TRBJ1-5, with D possibly TRBD1 on 5 matching bases. CDR1 MGHRA and CDR2 YSYEKL come from the germline V gene. This CDR3 is built from 17 residues. Trimming pared 1 base from V and 3 bases from J, leaving 16 bases between. The CDR3 region is CASSQGWGEVPNQPQHF. CDR3 bases: TGCGCCAGCAGCCAAGGGTGGGGCGAAGTTCCCAATCAGCCCCAGCATTTT.

The chain couples TRBV6-6 to TRBJ2-7; TRBD2 agrees at 9 bases. The CDR3 covers 17 residues. V trimming: 4 bases; J trimming: 1 base; junction bases outside the gene matches: 11. The germline gives CDR1 MNHNY, CDR2 SVGAGI (reference sequence). The CDR3 DNA follows: TGTGCCAGCAGTTCCCAACATAGCGGGAGTGGGTCCTACGAGCAGTACTTC. Translation: CASSSQHSGSGSYEQYF.

The chain uses TRBV28 and TRBJ2-5; 8 positions agree with TRBD1. V shed 4 bases and J 5 bases; nucleotides not matched to a gene: 9. The CDR3 covers 15 residues. Germline CDR1 is MDHEN and CDR2 is SYDVKM. CDR3 in DNA: TGTGCCAGCAGTTCGATCCAGGGGGCGTGGGAGACCCAGTACTTC. Amino acid sequence: CASSSIQGAWETQYF.

The rearrangement uses TRBV12-3 or TRBV12-4 and TRBJ2-5, with 7 bases lining up with TRBD2. This CDR3 is built from 14 residues. V trimming: 1 base; J trimming: 5 bases; junction bases outside the gene matches: 4. The CDR3 reads CASSLGGGSETQYF. The CDR3 bases are TGTGCCAGCAGTTTAGGGGGGGGAAGCGAGACCCAGTACTTC.

The V and J genes are TRBV29-1 and TRBJ2-2; 12 bases map to TRBD2. V lost 0 bases and J lost 3; bases outside the gene matches: 2. Germline-derived CDR1 and CDR2 are SQVTM and ANQGSEA. This CDR3 comprises 16 residues. The CDR3 loop reads CSVEEGLAGYTGELFF. The DNA of the CDR3 is TGCAGCGTTGAAGAGGGACTAGCGGGCTACACCGGGGAGCTGTTTTTT.

J is TRBJ2-7 and V is TRBV11-2, with D possibly matching TRBD1 (6 bases). The germline V and J ends were trimmed by 6 bases and 9 bases, with 18 bases remaining between them. The CDR3 extends over 13 amino acids. Germline-derived CDR1 and CDR2 are SGHAT and FQNNGV. This chain's CDR3 is CASSSGVLSAQYF. As DNA, the CDR3 is TGTGCCAGCAGTTCAGGGGTCTTGTCGGCGCAGTACTTC.

This clonotype was observed at least ten times. This chain links TRBV7-9 with TRBJ2-7, with D hard to call. V was shortened by 3 bases and J by 3 bases, with 9 bases between the two germline ends. This CDR3 is 13 amino acids long. CDR1 is SEHNR and CDR2 is FQNEAQ in the germline V gene (reference sequence). CDR3 loop: CASSFDADYEQYF. The DNA for the CDR3 is TGTGCCAGCAGCTTTGACGCGGACTACGAGCAGTACTTC.

This clonotype was counted at least ten times. The chain carries TRBV11-2 and TRBJ1-1; D is possibly TRBD1 (6 bases). The CDR3 runs to 15 residues. The germline CDR1 and CDR2 sequences are SGHAT and FQNNGV. V was cut by 4 bases and J by 7 bases, with 19 bases left in between. CDR3 bases: TGTGCCAGCAGCTCAACACAGACAGGCACGGGTGAAGCTTTCTTT. It encodes CASSSTQTGTGEAFF.

This clonotype was observed a few times. A read error may explain this, as a much larger clone is one base away. The chain uses TRBV24-1 and TRBJ2-7; D call uncertain. The CDR3 spans 13 residues. Trimming removed 2 bases at V and 0 bases at J, with 4 bases between. Germline lookup yields CDR1 KGHDR and CDR2 SFDVKD. The chain's CDR3 is CATSDSHSYEQYF. In DNA form, the CDR3 reads TGTGCCACCAGTGATTCGCACTCCTACGAGCAGTACTTC.

The chain is built from TRBV2 and TRBJ2-5; no firm D call. Looked up from germline, CDR1 is SNHLY and CDR2 is FYNNEI. The germline V and J ends were trimmed by 1 base and 5 bases, with 8 bases remaining between them. The CDR3 covers 13 residues. CDR3 protein: CASSEGQMETQYF. The CDR3 region has the DNA TGTGCCAGCAGTGAAGGGCAAATGGAGACCCAGTACTTC. The variable domain in full, completed from reference TRBV2 and TRBJ2-5, reads EPEVTQTPSHQVTQMGQEVILRCVPISNHLYFYWYRQILGQKVEFLVSFYNNEISEKSEIFDDQFSVERPDGSNFTLKIRSTKLEDSAMYFCASSEGQMETQYFGPGTRLLVL.